These T cell receptor beta chains were read from a single sample in a study of a mutant IDH1 vaccine in newly diagnosed glioma. Assay: immunoSEQ multiplex PCR; the TCRdb copy retains only in-frame clones and omits some. Seen here are 45,000 to 55,000 clones, roughly 80% observed once, and the top ten hold over 6.5%. Their specific antigens are unknown. The starting material was PBMCs, obtained from a glioma patient whose treatment included an IDH1 peptide vaccine. Every receptor here comes from a man between 35 and 55 years old with glioma. CDR3s include the opening cysteine and the closing phenylalanine or tryptophan. Each record gives: J gene, D gene, clone size, V gene, CDR3 DNA, CDR3 protein. D genes are given only for firm matches. Clone size is not always given. Where it is, it says once, few, many or a class for expanded clones.

J: TRBJ2-2
D: .
size: .
V: TRBV6-5
DNA: TGTGCCAGCAGAATCGTCAAGGGGGTGGGCGGGGAGCTGTTTTTT
CDR3: CASRIVKGVGGELFF

J: TRBJ2-7
D: TRBD2
size: .
V: TRBV10-3
DNA: TGTGCCAGACTGGGGACTAGCTTCTTGGGATCCTACGAGCAGTACTTC
CDR3: CARLGTSFLGSYEQYF

J: TRBJ2-3
D: .
size: .
V: TRBV13
DNA: TGTGCCAGCAGCTTAGATGGGGGGCGACTTTTGTATTTT
CDR3: CASSLDGGRLLYF

J: TRBJ1-4
D: .
size: .
V: TRBV30
DNA: TGTGCCTGCGGCCCTGGCAGCGGAAATGAAAAACTGTTTTTT
CDR3: CACGPGSGNEKLFF

J: TRBJ1-3
D: .
size: .
V: TRBV30
DNA: TGTGCCTGGAGTGCCGGACATGGGGGAAACACCATATATTTT
CDR3: CAWSAGHGGNTIYF

J: TRBJ2-7
D: .
size: many
V: TRBV11-2
DNA: TGTGCCAGCAGCCTATACGGGACCTCGGGCTACGAGCAGTACTTC
CDR3: CASSLYGTSGYEQYF

J: TRBJ1-6
D: TRBD1
size: few
V: TRBV7-9
DNA: TGTGCCAGCAGCTCGGGACAGGGAGTTTATTCACCCCTCCACTTT
CDR3: CASSSGQGVYSPLHF

J: TRBJ2-1
D: .
size: .
V: TRBV19
DNA: TGTGCCAGTAGTCTCCGGGACCGGGGTTACAATGAGCAGTTCTTC
CDR3: CASSLRDRGYNEQFF

J: TRBJ1-3
D: TRBD1
size: few
V: TRBV19
DNA: TGTGCCAGTAGATTCACCGGGACAGGGGGCAGAAACACCATATATTTT
CDR3: CASRFTGTGGRNTIYF

J: TRBJ1-5
D: .
size: once
V: TRBV15
DNA: TGTGCCACCAGCCAAGGGAGGCTCAATCAGCCCCAGCATTTT
CDR3: CATSQGRLNQPQHF

J: TRBJ2-5
D: TRBD1
size: .
V: TRBV6-6
DNA: TGTGCCAGCAGTACTGGGACAGGGAGCCAGACCCAGTACTTC
CDR3: CASSTGTGSQTQYF

J: TRBJ2-3
D: .
size: few
V: TRBV5-1
DNA: TGCGCCAGCGAAAGCATGGATACGCAGTATTTT
CDR3: CASESMDTQYF

J: TRBJ1-6
D: .
size: .
V: TRBV14
DNA: TGTGCCAGCAGCCAAAGCCGGGGTTCACCCCTCCACTTT
CDR3: CASSQSRGSPLHF

J: TRBJ2-3
D: TRBD2
size: .
V: TRBV9
DNA: TGTGCCAGCAGCGCTCTAGCGGGGGGGGCCGGGGATACGCAGTATTTT
CDR3: CASSALAGGAGDTQYF

J: TRBJ2-1
D: TRBD2
size: .
V: TRBV29-1
DNA: TGCAGCGCCAGAGGACTAGCGGGGTGGAGTGAGCAGTTCTTC
CDR3: CSARGLAGWSEQFF

J: TRBJ2-2
D: TRBD2
size: once
V: TRBV4-2
DNA: TGTGCCAGCAGCTCCCGACTAGCGGGGGGCACCGGGGAGCTGTTTTTT
CDR3: CASSSRLAGGTGELFF

J: TRBJ1-1
D: .
size: .
V: TRBV25-1
DNA: TGTGCCAGCAGTGATTTGGAGAGGAACACTGAAGCTTTCTTT
CDR3: CASSDLERNTEAFF

J: TRBJ1-2
D: .
size: few
V: TRBV29-1
DNA: TGCAGCGGACAGGAGGGAGGTAACTATGGCTACACCTTC
CDR3: CSGQEGGNYGYTF

J: TRBJ1-5
D: .
size: .
V: TRBV7-2
DNA: TGTGCCAGCAGCCCACGGGTTGCGAGGGATCAGCCCCAGCATTTT
CDR3: CASSPRVARDQPQHF

J: TRBJ2-3
D: .
size: .
V: TRBV27
DNA: TGTGCCAGCAGTTTTGACGGGCCGTTAGATACGCAGTATTTT
CDR3: CASSFDGPLDTQYF

J: TRBJ1-5
D: .
size: .
V: TRBV23-1
DNA: TGCGCCAGCAGTCAATCGGCAGGGTGGGTTGATCAGCCCCAGCATTTT
CDR3: CASSQSAGWVDQPQHF

J: TRBJ2-2
D: .
size: once
V: TRBV6-5
DNA: TGTGCCAGCAGACTCCACCTTACTGCCGGGGAGCTGTTTTTT
CDR3: CASRLHLTAGELFF

J: TRBJ1-2
D: TRBD1
size: .
V: TRBV6-5
DNA: TGTGCCAGCAGCCACCATCCGGACAGGGTAGAACCTATGACCTTC
CDR3: CASSHHPDRVEPMTF

J: TRBJ1-2
D: .
size: few
V: TRBV6-1
DNA: TGTGCCAGCAGTGAAGTTGAGACAGCGGGCTACACCTTC
CDR3: CASSEVETAGYTF

J: TRBJ1-4
D: .
size: .
V: TRBV5-1
DNA: TGCGCCAGCAGCTTGGAAAGGAATGAAAAACTGTTTTTT
CDR3: CASSLERNEKLFF

J: TRBJ2-3
D: TRBD2
size: .
V: TRBV11-2
DNA: TGTGCCAGCAGCTTAGATCTGGCGGGGGGGACAGATACGCAGTATTTT
CDR3: CASSLDLAGGTDTQYF

J: TRBJ2-7
D: .
size: .
V: TRBV5-4
DNA: TGTGCCAGCAGCTTGGTAGGTTCCTACGAGCAGTACTTC
CDR3: CASSLVGSYEQYF

J: TRBJ1-3
D: .
size: few
V: TRBV7-9
DNA: TGTGCCAGCAGCCCACAGCAGATCTCTGGAAACACCATATATTTT
CDR3: CASSPQQISGNTIYF

J: TRBJ1-6
D: .
size: .
V: TRBV7-6
DNA: TGTGCCAGCAGCCTAACCACGGTGGGAAGTTCACCCCTCCACTTT
CDR3: CASSLTTVGSSPLHF

J: TRBJ2-7
D: .
size: .
V: TRBV5-4
DNA: TGTGCCAGCAGCTTGGTGGGGCAAGTCTACGAGCAGTACTTC
CDR3: CASSLVGQVYEQYF

J: TRBJ2-1
D: TRBD1
size: .
V: TRBV5-6
DNA: TGTGCCAGCAGTACCGAACAGGGGCGAATCTACAATGAGCAGTTCTTC
CDR3: CASSTEQGRIYNEQFF

J: TRBJ2-7
D: .
size: .
V: TRBV7-2
DNA: TGTGCCAGCAGCTCTCGGACGGAAACAAGCGAGCAGTACTTC
CDR3: CASSSRTETSEQYF

J: TRBJ1-3
D: .
size: .
V: TRBV5-1
DNA: TGCGCCAGCAGCCCAGGGTATGGGTCTGGAAACACCATATATTTT
CDR3: CASSPGYGSGNTIYF

J: TRBJ1-6
D: .
size: .
V: TRBV6-5
DNA: TGTGCCAGCAGTTACTTTTTGAGCCGCAATTCACCCCTCCACTTT
CDR3: CASSYFLSRNSPLHF

J: TRBJ1-4
D: .
size: .
V: TRBV6-1
DNA: TGTGCCAGCAGTGACAGGACTGCAACTAATGAAAAACTGTTTTTT
CDR3: CASSDRTATNEKLFF

J: TRBJ1-5
D: .
size: .
V: TRBV5-6
DNA: TGTGCCAGCAGCTTGGGAGGGGATCAGCCCCAGCATTTT
CDR3: CASSLGGDQPQHF

J: TRBJ2-3
D: .
size: .
V: TRBV11-3
DNA: TGTGCCAGCAGTCCCGGGACAAAAGATACGCAGTATTTT
CDR3: CASSPGTKDTQYF

J: TRBJ1-2
D: .
size: .
V: TRBV6-1
DNA: TGTGCCAGCAGTACCTCGCATGGCTACACCTTC
CDR3: CASSTSHGYTF

J: TRBJ1-1
D: .
size: .
V: TRBV7-9
DNA: TGTGCCAGCAGCGAGATAGGATCGAACACTGAAGCTTTCTTT
CDR3: CASSEIGSNTEAFF

J: TRBJ2-1
D: .
size: .
V: TRBV5-1
DNA: TGCGCCAGCAGCCTTGGCGCTCGGACAGATTTAAATGAGCAGTTCTTC
CDR3: CASSLGARTDLNEQFF

J: TRBJ1-6
D: .
size: .
V: TRBV5-6
DNA: TGTGCCAGCAGCTTGTACGACTCAAGCTCCTATAATTCACCCCTCCACTTT
CDR3: CASSLYDSSSYNSPLHF

J: TRBJ2-3
D: .
size: .
V: TRBV5-4
DNA: TGTGCCAGCAGCTTAAAATTTGGGCCGGGGCCTACAGATACGCAGTATTTT
CDR3: CASSLKFGPGPTDTQYF

J: TRBJ1-2
D: TRBD1
size: .
V: TRBV19
DNA: TGTGCCAGTAGTAACAGGGGGCACCCCATAGCTAACTATGGCTACACCTTC
CDR3: CASSNRGHPIANYGYTF

J: TRBJ1-5
D: .
size: .
V: TRBV2
DNA: TGTGCCAGCAGTGTACCCCAGGGGTCCCGGCCCCAGCATTTT
CDR3: CASSVPQGSRPQHF

J: TRBJ1-2
D: .
size: .
V: TRBV14
DNA: TGTGCCAGCAGCCAAGTGCTAGAAGGGGACGCCTATGGCTACACCTTC
CDR3: CASSQVLEGDAYGYTF

J: TRBJ2-5
D: TRBD2
size: .
V: TRBV2
DNA: TGTGCCAGCCCAACGTCGGGGCTAGCGGGGTCTGATTGTCAAGAGACCCAGTACTTC
CDR3: CASPTSGLAGSDCQETQYF

J: TRBJ2-7
D: TRBD2
size: .
V: TRBV7-2
DNA: TGTGCCAGCAGCTTAACCAGGACTAGCGGGGGGGCTTGGTACTTC
CDR3: CASSLTRTSGGAWYF

J: TRBJ2-7
D: TRBD2
size: .
V: TRBV7-8
DNA: TGTGCCAGCAGCTTAGTGGCGGGGGGTTTGGGGGAGCAGTACTTC
CDR3: CASSLVAGGLGEQYF

J: TRBJ2-7
D: TRBD2
size: .
V: TRBV2
DNA: TGTGCCAGCAGTGAAGCGCTTGCGGGGGGATTCTACGAGCAGTACTTC
CDR3: CASSEALAGGFYEQYF

J: TRBJ1-4
D: .
size: few
V: TRBV30
DNA: TGTGCCTGGATGGATACGGGTAATGAAAAACTGTTTTTT
CDR3: CAWMDTGNEKLFF

J: TRBJ1-2
D: TRBD1
size: .
V: TRBV5-6
DNA: TGTGCCAGCAGCTTGGACAGGGGCACCTATGGCTACACCTTC
CDR3: CASSLDRGTYGYTF

J: TRBJ1-4
D: TRBD1
size: .
V: TRBV6-5
DNA: TGTGCCACCTCCCTCGACAGGGGAGGAGAAAAACTGTTTTTT
CDR3: CATSLDRGGEKLFF

J: TRBJ2-2
D: TRBD2
size: .
V: TRBV10-2
DNA: TGCGCCAGCTGTGTAGCGGGGGGGCTATCCCCCGGGGAGCTGTTTTTT
CDR3: CASCVAGGLSPGELFF

J: TRBJ2-1
D: .
size: .
V: TRBV7-8
DNA: TGTGCCAGCAGCTTATTATCGGGTGGGGGGGCGAGCTCCTACAATGAGCAGTTCTTC
CDR3: CASSLLSGGGASSYNEQFF

J: TRBJ2-2
D: .
size: once
V: TRBV7-7
DNA: TGTGCCAGCAGCACACAGGGCACCGGGGAGCTGTTTTTT
CDR3: CASSTQGTGELFF

J: TRBJ2-7
D: .
size: .
V: TRBV7-9
DNA: TGTGCCAGCAGCACTTGGACAGAACCTAAGGGCGACGAGCAGTACTTC
CDR3: CASSTWTEPKGDEQYF

J: TRBJ2-5
D: .
size: .
V: TRBV9
DNA: TGTGCCAGCAGCCCCATCGGTGGGTCATTAGAGACCCAGTACTTC
CDR3: CASSPIGGSLETQYF

J: TRBJ2-5
D: TRBD2
size: .
V: TRBV4-1
DNA: TGCGCCAGCAGCCAAATCCGGGGGGGAGAGACCCAGTACTTC
CDR3: CASSQIRGGETQYF

J: TRBJ1-4
D: .
size: .
V: TRBV19
DNA: TGTGCCAGTAGGGCCCTCAAAACTAATGAAAAACTGTTTTTT
CDR3: CASRALKTNEKLFF